One sample yielded the 13 T cell receptor beta chains listed below, sequenced in a study of T-cell reconstitution after alpha-beta-depleted transplantation in children. Library preparation (for TCRbeta) was performed with unique molecular identifiers. MiXCR, run by TCRdb on the PCR reads, gives a single entry per CDR3 protein. Here the sample spans some 50,000 distinct CDR3 sequences, about 9% being singletons. Specimen: PBMCs, mostly from graft donor cells, collected 60 days after TCRalphabeta/CD19-depleted stem cell transplant. The receptors here all came from a male patient between 2 and 10 years old who had a stem cell transplant for chronic granulomatous disease, so the T cells may come from the graft donor.

The chain employs TRBV12-3 or TRBV12-4 and TRBJ2-2, with D possibly TRBD2 on 5 matching bases. There are 16 residues in the CDR3. V gave up 6 bases and J gave up 0 bases, with 14 bases separating them. The CDR3 loop is CASSPTSSANTGELFF. As DNA, the CDR3 is TGTGCCAGCAGCCCCACTAGTTCGGCGAACACCGGGGAGCTGTTTTTT.

This clonotype was observed at least ten times. The chain combines TRBV7-6 with TRBJ2-7, with D tentatively TRBD1 or TRBD2 (5 bases each). CDR3 length: 14 amino acids. V was clipped by 5 bases and J by 7 bases, with 18 bases between them. The germline CDR1 and CDR2 sequences are SGHVS and FNYEAQ. The CDR3 DNA follows: TGTGCCAGCAGCAGTCGGGACCTCCTCTGGGAGCAGTACTTC. Translating it yields CASSSRDLLWEQYF.

The J gene is TRBJ2-2, the V gene TRBV20-1; maybe TRBD2 (6 bases). The CDR3 loop spans 11 amino acids. V dropped 8 bases and J dropped 7 bases, with 11 bases sitting between them. Germline V gene lookup returns CDR1 DFQATT and CDR2 SNEGSKA (reference sequence). The CDR3 DNA reads TGCAGTTGGCAGGGAGGCGGGGAGCTGTTTTTT. Encoded protein: CSWQGGGELFF.

This clonotype is labeled medium-sized. For the CDR3, the DNA is TGTGCCAGCAGCTTAGGGGCAGGGGCGGGCGAGCAGTACTTC. Its translation is CASSLGAGAGEQYF. This chain joins TRBV13 and TRBJ2-7, with D perhaps TRBD1 (6 bases). The length of the CDR3 is 14 residues. The V end lost 0 bases, the J end lost 6 bases, and 12 bases lay between the germline ends. Per the germline V gene, CDR1 is PRHDT and CDR2 is FYEKMQ (reference sequence).

There are many counts of this clonotype. This chain uses TRBV29-1 with TRBJ2-1; 13 nucleotides align to TRBD2. The CDR3 length is 17 residues. Unmatched junction bases numbered 8, after V lost 5 bases and J lost 1 base. Germline V lookup: CDR1 SQVTM, CDR2 ANQGSEA. As DNA, the CDR3 is TGCAGCGTTCCAAGACTAGCGGGAGGCGGATCCTACAATGAGCAGTTCTTC. This encodes CSVPRLAGGGSYNEQFF.

This clonotype was seen many times. This rearrangement joins TRBV7-8 to TRBJ2-1; 10 bases fit TRBD2. Germline V gene sequence: CDR1 SGHVS, CDR2 FQNEAQ. The CDR3 is 15 amino acids. V dropped 1 base and J dropped 8; count of bases not matched to a gene: 5. The CDR3, as DNA: TGTGCCAGCAGCTTAGTAGCGGGAGGTGCCGATGAGCAGTTCTTC. Encoded protein: CASSLVAGGADEQFF.

The CDR3 is CSARGLAGYNEQFF. As DNA, the CDR3 is TGCAGTGCTAGAGGACTAGCGGGCTACAATGAGCAGTTCTTC. The genes are TRBV20-1 and TRBJ2-1, with 10 bases lining up with TRBD2. The CDR3 runs 14 residues. V lost 1 base to trimming and J lost 3 bases; unmatched junction nucleotides: 0. Germline CDR1 reads DFQATT; CDR2 reads SNEGSKA (reference sequence).

This clonotype came up many times. Germline is not matched at one junction end, which may reflect a read error. This chain links TRBV14 with TRBJ2-1; no clear D gene. CDR1 is SGHDN and CDR2 is FVKESK in the germline V gene. This CDR3 is 15 amino acids long. The CDR3 protein is CASSQERSSNNEQFF. DNA for the CDR3: TGTGCCAGCAGCCAAGAAAGGTCCTCCAACAATGAGCAGTTCTTC.

This clonotype has ten or more counts. The chain is built from TRBV12-3 or TRBV12-4 and TRBJ2-7, with 14 bases identical to TRBD2. The ends lost 6 bases at V and 5 bases at J; junction bases unmatched: 3. There are 14 residues in the CDR3. The CDR3 bases are TGTGCCAGCAGGGGACTAGCGGGAGCCCACGAGCAGTACTTC. It translates to CASRGLAGAHEQYF.

This clonotype was counted ten times or more. This rearrangement joins TRBV20-1 to TRBJ1-3; D unclear. The CDR3 totals 15 residues. The ends were cut back, 0 bases at V and 1 base at J, with 10 bases in the middle. The germline V gene encodes CDR1 DFQATT and CDR2 SNEGSKA (reference sequence). CDR3 in DNA: TGCAGTGCTAGAGATCGCGGGGATTCTGGAAACACCATATATTTT. Residues: CSARDRGDSGNTIYF.

The chain combines TRBV12-1 with TRBJ2-2; TRBD2 is taken as the D call from the table, unchecked against the DNA. TRBV12-1 is tagged as a pseudogene. The CDR3 covers 17 residues. CDR3 DNA: TGTGCCAGCGGCCCTAGTCTCCTCTGGGGTGGCGCCGGGGAGCTGTTTTTT. It is translated as CASGPSLLWGGAGELFF.

This clonotype was picked up a small number of times. CDR3 residues: CSARDFGLAGGPEDNEQFF. CDR3 DNA sequence: TGCAGTGCTAGAGATTTCGGACTAGCGGGAGGGCCAGAAGACAATGAGCAGTTCTTC. This chain links TRBV20-1 with TRBJ2-1; TRBD2 matches at 15 bases. The CDR3 is 19 amino acids. CDR1 is DFQATT, CDR2 SNEGSKA, per germline (reference sequence). V gave up 0 bases and J gave up 5 bases; unmatched junction bases: 11.

CDR3 amino acids: CATSSPDARAGEFRSGYTF. CDR3 coding DNA: TGTGCCACCAGTAGTCCCGATGCTCGTGCAGGGGAGTTCAGGAGTGGCTACACCTTC. V gene TRBV24-1 combines with J gene TRBJ1-2, with D possibly matching TRBD1 (6 bases). The V end was cut by 6 bases, the J end by 7 bases, with 32 bases between. The CDR3 contains 19 residues. The germline CDR1 and CDR2 sequences are KGHDR and SFDVKD.